The clone carrying this TCR beta chain was counted many times. Its antigen is not known. The data stem from a study of CD8 T cells in ankylosing spondylitis. J was trimmed by 9 bases and V by 0 bases; bases with no gene match: 2. From germline, CDR1 is SGHRS and CDR2 YFSETQ. This CDR3 has 14 amino acids. Findings and caveats of the study: CD8+ by phenotype, disease-linked clones were relatively rare in peripheral blood. Some motif variants had been reported before (in reactive arthritis synovial fluid and blood).

TCRdb re-called the 5' RACE reads with MiXCR, one entry per CDR3 protein. The table lists about 69,000 distinct CDR3 sequences, about 5.4% of them singletons. The chain is built from TRBV5-1 and TRBJ2-1; 11 bases fit TRBD2. The specimen was blood, either unsorted or a sorted T cell fraction (not recorded which). The source of this sequence is a male donor with ankylosing spondylitis or in good health (not recorded which). The CDR3 spells CASSLELAGGEQFF. CDR3 nucleotide sequence: TGCGCCAGCAGCTTGGAGCTAGCGGGGGGTGAGCAGTTCTTC.